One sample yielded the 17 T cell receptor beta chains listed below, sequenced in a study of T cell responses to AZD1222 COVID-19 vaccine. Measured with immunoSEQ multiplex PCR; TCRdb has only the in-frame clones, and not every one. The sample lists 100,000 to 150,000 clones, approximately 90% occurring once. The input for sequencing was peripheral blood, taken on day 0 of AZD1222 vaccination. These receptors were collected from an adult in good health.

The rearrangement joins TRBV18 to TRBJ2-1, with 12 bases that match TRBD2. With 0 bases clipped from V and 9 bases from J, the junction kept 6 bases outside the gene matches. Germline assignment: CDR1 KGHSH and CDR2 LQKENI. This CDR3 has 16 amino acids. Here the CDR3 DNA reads TGTGCCAGCTCACCACCGGGCCTAGCGGGGGGGCTTGAGCAGTTCTTC. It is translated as CASSPPGLAGGLEQFF.

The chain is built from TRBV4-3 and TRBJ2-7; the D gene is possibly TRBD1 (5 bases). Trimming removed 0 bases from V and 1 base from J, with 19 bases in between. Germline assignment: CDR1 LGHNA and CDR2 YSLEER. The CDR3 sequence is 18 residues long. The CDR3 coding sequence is TGCGCCAGCAGCCAAGATGCTGTCCAGGACACAATTTCCTACGAGCAGTACTTC. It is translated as CASSQDAVQDTISYEQYF.

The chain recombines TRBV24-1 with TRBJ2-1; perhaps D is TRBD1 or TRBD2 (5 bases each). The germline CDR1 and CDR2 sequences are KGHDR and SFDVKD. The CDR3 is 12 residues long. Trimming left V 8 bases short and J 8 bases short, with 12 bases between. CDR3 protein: CATNGGRDEQFF. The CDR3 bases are TGTGCCACCAATGGGGGAAGGGATGAGCAGTTCTTC.

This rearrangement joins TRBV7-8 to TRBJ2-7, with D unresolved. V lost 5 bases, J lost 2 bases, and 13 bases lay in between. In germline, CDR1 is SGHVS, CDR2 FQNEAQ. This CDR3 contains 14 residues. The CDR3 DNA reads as TGTGCCAGCAGCCCAAGGCGTGGCCCCTACGAGCAGTACTTC. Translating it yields CASSPRRGPYEQYF.

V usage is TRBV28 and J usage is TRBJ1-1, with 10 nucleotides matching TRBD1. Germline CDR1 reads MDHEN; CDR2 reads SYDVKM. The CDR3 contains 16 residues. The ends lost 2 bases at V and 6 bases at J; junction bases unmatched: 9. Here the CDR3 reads CASSLISGTGVAEAFF. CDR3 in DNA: TGTGCCAGCAGTTTAATATCCGGGACAGGGGTTGCTGAAGCTTTCTTT.

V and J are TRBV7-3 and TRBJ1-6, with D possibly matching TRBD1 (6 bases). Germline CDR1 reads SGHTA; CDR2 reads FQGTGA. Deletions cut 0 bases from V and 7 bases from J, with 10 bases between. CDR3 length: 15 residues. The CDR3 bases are TGTGCCAGCAGCTTAACGACAGGAGTCAATTCACCCCTCCACTTT. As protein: CASSLTTGVNSPLHF.

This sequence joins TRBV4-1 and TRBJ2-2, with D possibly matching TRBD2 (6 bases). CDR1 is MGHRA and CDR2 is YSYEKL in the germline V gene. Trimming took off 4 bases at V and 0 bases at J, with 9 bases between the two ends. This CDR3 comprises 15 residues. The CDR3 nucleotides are TGCGCCAGCAGCCGTTGGGGGGCGAACACCGGGGAGCTGTTTTTT. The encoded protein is CASSRWGANTGELFF.

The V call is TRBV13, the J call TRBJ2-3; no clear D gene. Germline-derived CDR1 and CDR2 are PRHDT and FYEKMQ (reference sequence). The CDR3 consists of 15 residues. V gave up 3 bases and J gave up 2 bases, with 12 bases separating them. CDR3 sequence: CASSFSGLVTDTQYF. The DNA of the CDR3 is TGTGCCAGCAGCTTCTCCGGGCTGGTCACAGATACGCAGTATTTT.

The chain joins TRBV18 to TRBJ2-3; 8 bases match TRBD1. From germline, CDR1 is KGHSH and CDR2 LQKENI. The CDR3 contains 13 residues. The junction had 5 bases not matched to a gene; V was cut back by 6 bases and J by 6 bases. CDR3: CASSRDRFDTQYF. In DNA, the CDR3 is TGTGCCAGCTCCCGGGACAGGTTCGATACGCAGTATTTT.

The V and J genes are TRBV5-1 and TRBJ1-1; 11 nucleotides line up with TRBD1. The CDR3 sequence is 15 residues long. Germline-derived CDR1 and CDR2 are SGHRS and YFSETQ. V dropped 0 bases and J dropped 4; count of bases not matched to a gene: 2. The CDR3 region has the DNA TGCGCCAGCAGCTTGGGAGGGACAGGGGGCACTGAAGCTTTCTTT. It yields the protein CASSLGGTGGTEAFF.

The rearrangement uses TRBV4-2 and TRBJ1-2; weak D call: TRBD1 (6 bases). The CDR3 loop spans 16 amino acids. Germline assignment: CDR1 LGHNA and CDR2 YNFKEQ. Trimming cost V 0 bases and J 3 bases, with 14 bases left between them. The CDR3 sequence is CASSQDPPGVYYGYTF. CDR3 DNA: TGTGCCAGCAGCCAAGATCCCCCAGGGGTATACTATGGCTACACCTTC.

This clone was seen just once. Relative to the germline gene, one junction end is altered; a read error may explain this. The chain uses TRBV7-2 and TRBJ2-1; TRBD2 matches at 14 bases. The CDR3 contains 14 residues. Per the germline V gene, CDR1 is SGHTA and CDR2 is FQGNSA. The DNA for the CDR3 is TGTGCCAGCAGCTCCTCAGGACTAGCGGGGGGTCCGGTCTTC. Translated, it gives CASSSSGLAGGPVF. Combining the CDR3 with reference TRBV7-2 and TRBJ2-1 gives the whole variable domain GAGVSQSPSNKVTEKGKDVELRCDPISGHTALYWYRQSLGQGLEFLIYFQGNSAPDKSGLPSDRFSAERTGGSVSTLTIQRTQQEDSAVYLCASSSSGLAGGPVFGPGTRLTVL.

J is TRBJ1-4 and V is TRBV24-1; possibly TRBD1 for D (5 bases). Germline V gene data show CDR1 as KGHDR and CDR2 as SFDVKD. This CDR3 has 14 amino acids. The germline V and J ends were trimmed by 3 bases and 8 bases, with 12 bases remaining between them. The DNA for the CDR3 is TGTGCCACCAGTGATCGGGGGTTTGAAGAAAAACTGTTTTTT. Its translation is CATSDRGFEEKLFF.

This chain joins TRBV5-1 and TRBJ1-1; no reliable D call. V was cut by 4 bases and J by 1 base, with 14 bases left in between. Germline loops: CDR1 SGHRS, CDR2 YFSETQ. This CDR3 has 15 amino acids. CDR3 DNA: TGCGCCAGCAGCCGCCAGTTGGGGAAGAACACTGAAGCTTTCTTT. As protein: CASSRQLGKNTEAFF.

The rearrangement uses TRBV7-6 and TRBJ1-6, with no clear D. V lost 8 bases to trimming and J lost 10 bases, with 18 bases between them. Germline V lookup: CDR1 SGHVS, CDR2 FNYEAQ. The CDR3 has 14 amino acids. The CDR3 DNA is TGTGCCAGCTCCAACCCACTCACGGGATCACCCCTCCACTTT. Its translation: CASSNPLTGSPLHF. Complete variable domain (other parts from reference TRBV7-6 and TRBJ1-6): GAGVSQSPRYKVTKRGQDVALRCDPISGHVSLYWYRQALGQGPEFLTYFNYEAQQDKSGLPNDRFSAERPEGSISTLTIQRTEQRDSAMYRCASSNPLTGSPLHFGNGTRLTVT.

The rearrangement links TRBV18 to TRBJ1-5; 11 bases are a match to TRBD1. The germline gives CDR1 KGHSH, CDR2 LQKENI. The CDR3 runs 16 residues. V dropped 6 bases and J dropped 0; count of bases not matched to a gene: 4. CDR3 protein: CASSLGQGASNQPQHF. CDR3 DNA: TGTGCCAGCTCCCTTGGACAGGGGGCTAGCAATCAGCCCCAGCATTTT.

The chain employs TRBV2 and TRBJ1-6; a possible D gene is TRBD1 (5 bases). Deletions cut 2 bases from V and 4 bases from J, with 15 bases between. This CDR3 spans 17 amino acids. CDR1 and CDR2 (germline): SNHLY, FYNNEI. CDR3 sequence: CASSEWGRGRYNSPLHF. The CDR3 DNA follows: TGTGCCAGCAGTGAATGGGGTAGGGGACGATATAATTCACCCCTCCACTTT.